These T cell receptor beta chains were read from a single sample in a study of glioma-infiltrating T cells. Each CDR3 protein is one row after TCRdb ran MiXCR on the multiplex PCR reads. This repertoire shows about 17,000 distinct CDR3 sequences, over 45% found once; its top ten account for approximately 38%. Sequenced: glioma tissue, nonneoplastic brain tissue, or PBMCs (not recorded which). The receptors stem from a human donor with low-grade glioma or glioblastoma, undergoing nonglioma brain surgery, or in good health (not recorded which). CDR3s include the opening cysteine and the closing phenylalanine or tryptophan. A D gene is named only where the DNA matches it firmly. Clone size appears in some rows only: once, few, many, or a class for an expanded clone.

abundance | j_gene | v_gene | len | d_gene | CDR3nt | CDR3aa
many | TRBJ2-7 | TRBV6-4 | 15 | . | TGTGCCAGCTTACCCTGGGACAATTATTCCTACGAGCAGTACTTC | CASLPWDNYSYEQYF
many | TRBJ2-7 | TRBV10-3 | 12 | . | TGTGCCATCAGTGTAATTGGAGGCGAGCAATACTTC | CAISVIGGEQYF
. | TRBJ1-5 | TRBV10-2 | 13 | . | TGCGCCAGCAGGGCAGGAAACAATCAGCCCCAGCATTTT | CASRAGNNQPQHF
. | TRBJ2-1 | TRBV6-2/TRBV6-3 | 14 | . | TGTGCCAGCAGGGGGCTAGGAAAAAACAATGAGCAGTTCTTC | CASRGLGKNNEQFF
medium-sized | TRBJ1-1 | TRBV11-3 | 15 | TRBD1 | TGTGCCAGCAGCTTAGATCTGACAGGGAATACTGAAGCTTTCTTT | CASSLDLTGNTEAFF
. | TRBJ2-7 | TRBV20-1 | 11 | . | TGCAGTGCTCTCAATTACAACGAGCAGTACTTC | CSALNYNEQYF
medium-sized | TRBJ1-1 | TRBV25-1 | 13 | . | TGTGCCAGCAGTGTTTCCGGGAAAACTGAAGCTTTCTTT | CASSVSGKTEAFF
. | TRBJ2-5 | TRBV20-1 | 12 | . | TGCAGTGCTAGAGACAGGGAAGAGACCCAGTACTTC | CSARDREETQYF
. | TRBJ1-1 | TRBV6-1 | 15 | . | TGTGCCATCAGTGAGAAGGTCCCCAGGTACACTGAAGCTTTCTTT | CAISEKVPRYTEAFF
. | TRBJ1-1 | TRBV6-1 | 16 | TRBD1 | TGTGCCATCAGCCACAGGCCAATACAGGGGAACCCTGAAGCTTTCTTT | CAISHRPIQGNPEAFF
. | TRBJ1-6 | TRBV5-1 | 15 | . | TGCGCCAGCAGCTTGGACCTCGGCCAGAATTCACCCCTCCACTTT | CASSLDLGQNSPLHF
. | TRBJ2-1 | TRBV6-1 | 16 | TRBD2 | TGTGCCAGCAGTCCCCTCGGGGGAGGGTCCTACAATGAGCAGTTCTTC | CASSPLGGGSYNEQFF
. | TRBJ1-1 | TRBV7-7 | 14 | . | TGTGCCAGCAGCTCCTCGAAGTTCGTCACTGAAGCTTTCTTT | CASSSSKFVTEAFF
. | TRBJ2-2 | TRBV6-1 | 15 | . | TGTGCCAGCAGTCCGGGGGCAGGGCGGACCGGGGAGCTGTTTTTT | CASSPGAGRTGELFF
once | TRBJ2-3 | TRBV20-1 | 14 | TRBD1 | TGCAGTGCTAGAGAGGCAGGGGGCTCAGATACGCAGTATTTT | CSAREAGGSDTQYF
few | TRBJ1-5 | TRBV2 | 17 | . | TGTGCCAGCAGTGAGGGACGAGGGAACAGGGTAAATCAGCCCCAGCATTTT | CASSEGRGNRVNQPQHF
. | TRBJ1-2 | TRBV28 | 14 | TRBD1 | TGTGCCAGCATCTTGCAGAGCAGGGGGTTGAGCTACACCTTC | CASILQSRGLSYTF
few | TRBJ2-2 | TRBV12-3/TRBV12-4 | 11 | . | TGTGCCAGCAGTATCACCGGGGAGCTGTTTTTT | CASSITGELFF
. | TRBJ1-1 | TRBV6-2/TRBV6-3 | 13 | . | TGTGCCAGCGGAGACAGTGCGAACACTGAAGCTTTCTTT | CASGDSANTEAFF
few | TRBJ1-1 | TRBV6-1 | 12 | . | TGTGCCACCGAGACAGTGAACACTGAAGCTTTCTTT | CATETVNTEAFF
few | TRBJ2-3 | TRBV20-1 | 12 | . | TGCAGTGCCCGGACAAGCACAGATACGCAGTATTTT | CSARTSTDTQYF
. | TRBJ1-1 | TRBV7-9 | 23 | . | TGTGCCAGCAGCTTTGGCCTTCAGTACGGGGGCCCGAACAACCTAGAGCGGGGAACTGAAGCTTTCTTT | CASSFGLQYGGPNNLERGTEAFF
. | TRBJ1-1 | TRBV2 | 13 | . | TGTGCCAGCAAGGCCGTAGAGAACACTGAAGCTTTCTTT | CASKAVENTEAFF
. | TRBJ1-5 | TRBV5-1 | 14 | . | TGCGCCAGCAGCCCAGGCGGGGGAGACCAGCCCCGGCATTTT | CASSPGGGDQPRHF
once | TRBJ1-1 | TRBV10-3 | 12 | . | TGTGCCATCAGTGGGGGGTCGACTGAAGCTTTCTTT | CAISGGSTEAFF
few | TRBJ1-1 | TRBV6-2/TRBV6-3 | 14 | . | TGTGCCAGCAGGCAGTTAGGGGATGTCACTGAAGCTTTCTTT | CASRQLGDVTEAFF
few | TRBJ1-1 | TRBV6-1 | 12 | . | TGTGCCAGCAGAACTCGACAGAACGAAGCTTTCTTT | CASRTRQNEAFF
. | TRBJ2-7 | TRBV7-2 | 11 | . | TGTGCCAGCCGAGGGCTTTACGAGCAGTACTTC | CASRGLYEQYF
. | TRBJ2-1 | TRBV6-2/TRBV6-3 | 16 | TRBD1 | TGTGCCAGCAGTTACCCGGACAGGGGGCTTGGGAATGAGCAGTTCTTC | CASSYPDRGLGNEQFF
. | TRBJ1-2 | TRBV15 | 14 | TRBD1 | TGTGCCACCAGCAGAGGAGGGGGCGACTATGGCTACACCTTC | CATSRGGGDYGYTF
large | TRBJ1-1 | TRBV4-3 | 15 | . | TGCGCCAGCAGCCAAGACACCGGGAGGAACACTGAAGCTTTCTTT | CASSQDTGRNTEAFF
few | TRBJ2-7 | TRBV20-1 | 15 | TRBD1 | TGCAGTGCTAGAGAAGCCGGGACAGGGGGTTACGAGCAGTACTTC | CSAREAGTGGYEQYF
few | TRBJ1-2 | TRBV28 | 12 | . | TGTGCCAGCAGTTTAACGGGCTATGGCTACACCTTC | CASSLTGYGYTF
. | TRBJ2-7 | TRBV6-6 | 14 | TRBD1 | TGTGCCAGCACCAGGACCGGGACAGGGTACGAGCAGTACTTC | CASTRTGTGYEQYF
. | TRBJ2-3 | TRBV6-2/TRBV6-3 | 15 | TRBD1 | TGTGCCAGCAGTCGACAGGGGGCTAGCACAGATACGCAGTATTTT | CASSRQGASTDTQYF
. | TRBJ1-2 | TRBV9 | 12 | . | TGTGCCAGCAGCGCGGGACTCGGAGGCTACACCTTC | CASSAGLGGYTF
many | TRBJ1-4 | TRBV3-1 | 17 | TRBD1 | TGTGCCAGCAGTCTTTCTTATCCGGGACAGGGAAATGAAAAACTGTTTTTT | CASSLSYPGQGNEKLFF
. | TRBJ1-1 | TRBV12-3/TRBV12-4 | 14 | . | TGTGCCAGCAGTCACTCCGGACTCCGCACTGAAGCTTTCTTT | CASSHSGLRTEAFF
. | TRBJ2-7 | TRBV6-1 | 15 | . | TGTGGCAGCAGTGACTCTACAGGGCGCCGCTTCGAGCAGTACTTC | CGSSDSTGRRFEQYF
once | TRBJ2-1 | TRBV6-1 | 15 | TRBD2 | TGTGCCAGCAGTGAACCCGGGACTACCTACAATGAGCAGTTCTTC | CASSEPGTTYNEQFF
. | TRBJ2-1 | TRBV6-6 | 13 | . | TGTGCCAGCAGTTACCTGGGGGAGAGTAAGCAGTTCTTC | CASSYLGESKQFF
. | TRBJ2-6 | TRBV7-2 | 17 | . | TGTGCCAGCAGCTTAGGGGTCCTTAGCTCTGGGGCCAACGTCCTGACTTTC | CASSLGVLSSGANVLTF
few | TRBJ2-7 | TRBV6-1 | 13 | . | TGTGCCAGCGGACTGAGGGGGAGCTACGAGCAGTACTTC | CASGLRGSYEQYF
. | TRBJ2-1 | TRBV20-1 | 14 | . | TGCAGTGCTTTCCTAGCGCTCGCCTACAATGAGCAGTTCTTC | CSAFLALAYNEQFF
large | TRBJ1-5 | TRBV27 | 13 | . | TGTGCCAGCAGTTCCTCCCTTTATCAGCCCCAGCATTTT | CASSSSLYQPQHF
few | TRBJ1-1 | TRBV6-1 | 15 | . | TGTGCCAGCAGAACGACAGGTATAATGAACACTGAAGCTTTCTTT | CASRTTGIMNTEAFF
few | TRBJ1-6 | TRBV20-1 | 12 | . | TGCAGTGCTAGGACTGAAGGCTCACCCCTCCACTTT | CSARTEGSPLHF
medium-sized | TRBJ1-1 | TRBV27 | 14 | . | TGTGCCAGCAGTTTAAACGGGGGGAACACTGAAGCTTTCTTT | CASSLNGGNTEAFF
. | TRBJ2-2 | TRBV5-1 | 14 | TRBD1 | TGCGCCAGCAGCGTACAGGGACAGCCCGGGGAGCTGTTTTTT | CASSVQGQPGELFF
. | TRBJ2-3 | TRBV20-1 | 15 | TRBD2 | TGCAGTGCTCCCCGGTTAGCGGGAAGGGCAGATACGCAGTATTTT | CSAPRLAGRADTQYF
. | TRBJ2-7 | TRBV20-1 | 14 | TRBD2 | TGCAGTGCTAGTTACCTAGCGGTTACCTACGAGCAGTACTTC | CSASYLAVTYEQYF
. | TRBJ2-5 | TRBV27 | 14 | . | TGTGCCAGCTCCATCACCGGGCCCCAAGAGACCCAGTACTTC | CASSITGPQETQYF
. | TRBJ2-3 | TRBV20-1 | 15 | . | TGCAGTGCTAGGCCTGGACAGACTAACACAGATACGAAGTATTTT | CSARPGQTNTDTKYF
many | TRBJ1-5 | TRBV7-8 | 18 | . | TGTGCCAGCAGCAAGGGGCTTCCACCCAGTATAAGCAATCAGCCCCAGCATTTT | CASSKGLPPSISNQPQHF
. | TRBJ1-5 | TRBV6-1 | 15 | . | TGTGCCAGCAGTACGGACGGGACGTCATATCAGCCCCAGCATTTT | CASSTDGTSYQPQHF
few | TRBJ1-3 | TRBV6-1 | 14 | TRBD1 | TGTGCCAGCGGAATGACAGGGTCCGGAAACACCATATATTTT | CASGMTGSGNTIYF
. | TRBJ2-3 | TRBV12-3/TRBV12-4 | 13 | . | TGTGCCAGCAGTCCAATCCAGGGGGATACGCAGTATTTT | CASSPIQGDTQYF
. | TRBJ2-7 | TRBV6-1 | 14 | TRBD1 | TGTGCCAGCAGAGAACAGGGGACGGGATACGAGCAGTACTTC | CASREQGTGYEQYF